This is a list of T cell receptor beta chains from one sample in a study of OX40 agonist ivuxolimab in advanced cancers. Generated by immunoSEQ multiplex PCR, the TCRdb table keeps only in-frame clones and is missing some. The sample contains fewer than 15,000 clones, 65% to 85% of which appear only once. Sequenced here: CD4+ or CD8+ T cells sorted from blood, sampled in a trial of the OX40 agonist ivuxolimab. Every receptor here comes from an adult with an advanced solid tumor such as melanoma, head and neck, liver or kidney cancer. Each CDR3 is given with its conserved first and last residue. Fields, in order: CDR3 DNA, CDR3 protein, J gene, V gene, D gene, clone size. D genes are given only for firm matches. A row's size may be missing; if present it is once, few, many or a size class.

TGTGCCAGCAGCCCCTCAGGTGCTCTCTCCTATAATTCACCCCTCCACTTT,CASSPSGALSYNSPLHF,TRBJ1-6,TRBV9,NA,NA
TGTGCCAGCAGTTCTGGACTGGAAGCGACCAATGAGCAGTTCTTC,CASSSGLEATNEQFF,TRBJ2-1,TRBV6-5,NA,NA
TGTGCCATCAGTGACAGGACAGGGGGCCATACCTACGAGCAGTACTTC,CAISDRTGGHTYEQYF,TRBJ2-7,TRBV10-3,TRBD1,few
TGTGCCAGCAGTTTATCGGCTAGCGGGCCAGTCGGAACAGATACGCAGTATTTT,CASSLSASGPVGTDTQYF,TRBJ2-3,TRBV27,TRBD2,NA
TGTGCCAGCAGCTTAGGTCCAGGGATTTTGTATGAGCAGTTCTTC,CASSLGPGILYEQFF,TRBJ2-1,TRBV7-9,NA,NA
TGTGCCACCAGCAGGGCCCCAGGGTTAATCGGCAATGAGCAGTTCTTC,CATSRAPGLIGNEQFF,TRBJ2-1,TRBV15,NA,NA
TGTGCCAGCAGCGTTGGGAACACCGGGGAGCTGTTTTTT,CASSVGNTGELFF,TRBJ2-2,TRBV9,NA,NA
TGTGCCAGCAGTCCCACCCAAGGAGGTGGCTACACCTTC,CASSPTQGGGYTF,TRBJ1-2,TRBV27,NA,medium-sized
TGTGCCAGCAGTTTTCGGGGGGATACGCAGTATTTT,CASSFRGDTQYF,TRBJ2-3,TRBV27,NA,NA
TGTGCCAGCAGAAACCGGGACAGGGTAGCCAATGAGCAGTTCTTC,CASRNRDRVANEQFF,TRBJ2-1,TRBV27,TRBD1,NA
TGCAGCTTCGGGGTAAGCTCCTACAATGAGCAGTTCTTC,CSFGVSSYNEQFF,TRBJ2-1,TRBV29-1,NA,NA
TGTGCCAGCAGCCGGGGGCGGGAGATAGGCTACGAGCAGTACTTC,CASSRGREIGYEQYF,TRBJ2-7,TRBV6-5,NA,NA
TGTGCCAGCAGCAAGGACGTCCAAGAGACCCAGTACTTC,CASSKDVQETQYF,TRBJ2-5,TRBV21-1,NA,NA
TGTGCCAGCAGCTTAGATAGGCAGGGGACCAACACTGAAGCTTTCTTT,CASSLDRQGTNTEAFF,TRBJ1-1,TRBV11-1,NA,NA
TGTGCCAGCACCCTAAGGGGGCAGGGAGGCTACAATGAGCAGTTCTTC,CASTLRGQGGYNEQFF,TRBJ2-1,TRBV2,NA,NA